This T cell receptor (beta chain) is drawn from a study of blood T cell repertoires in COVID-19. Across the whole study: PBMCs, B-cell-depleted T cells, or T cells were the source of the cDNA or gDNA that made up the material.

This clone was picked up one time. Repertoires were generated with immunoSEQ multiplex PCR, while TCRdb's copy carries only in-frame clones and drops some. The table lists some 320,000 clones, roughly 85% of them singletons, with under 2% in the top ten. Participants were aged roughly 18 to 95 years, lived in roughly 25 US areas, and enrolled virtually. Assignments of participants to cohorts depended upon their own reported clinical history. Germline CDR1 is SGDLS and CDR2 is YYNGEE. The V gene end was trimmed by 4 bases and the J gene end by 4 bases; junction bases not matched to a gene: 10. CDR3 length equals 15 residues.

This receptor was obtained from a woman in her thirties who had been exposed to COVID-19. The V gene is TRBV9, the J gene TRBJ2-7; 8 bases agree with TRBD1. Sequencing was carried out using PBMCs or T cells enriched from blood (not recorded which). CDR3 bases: TGTGCCAGCAGCCCTCGAGCAGGGGGCAGTTACGAGCAGTACTTC. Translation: CASSPRAGGSYEQYF.